This entry features one TCR beta chain sequence. Its antigen remains unidentified. This record comes from a study of cytomegalovirus exposure and HLA in healthy donors. In the study overall: Earlier findings included nearly 120 million unique TCR beta sequences obtained from 150 million to 200 million T cells.

V lost 4 bases and J 1 base, leaving 14 bases between the germline ends. There are 15 residues in the CDR3. Germline loops: CDR1 SGHRS, CDR2 YFSETQ. Findings of the study overall: Sequencing artifact likely explains a cluster of highly shared sequence variants.

The PCR was carried out with 60 Vbeta primers and 13 Jbeta primers. Original data processing: An analysis that came later counted tens of millions of unique TCR beta chains, some 11 million shared. The method was immunoSEQ multiplex PCR; TCRdb's version includes in-frame clones alone and lacks a portion of them. That table gives V, J and clone size, and the DNA gave D and trimming. The repertoire holds approximately 130,000 clones, with approximately 72% as singletons. V gene TRBV5-1 combines with J gene TRBJ1-1; no definite D call. Material for sequencing was PBMCs. The sequence derives from a woman in her forties or fifties in good health and CMV-seropositive. The CDR3 spells CASSLWAPSNTEAFF. CDR3 coding DNA: TGCGCCAGCAGCCTATGGGCCCCCTCGAACACTGAAGCTTTCTTT.